The clone carrying this TCR beta chain has just a few counts. No antigen is known for it. Trimming pared 8 bases from V and 4 bases from J, leaving 14 bases between. The germline gives CDR1 MDHEN, CDR2 SYDVKM. The CDR3 loop spans 13 amino acids. The data belong to a study of OX40 agonist ivuxolimab in advanced cancers. As for the study in general: People in dose escalation had one of these cancers: hepatocellular carcinoma, melanoma, renal cell or head and neck cancer. Two patients with cutaneous melanoma and one with hepatocellular carcinoma, three in total, showed partial responses.

Autoimmune disease history or systemic immunosuppression disqualified patients. Generated by immunoSEQ multiplex PCR, the TCRdb table keeps only in-frame clones and is missing some. The data contain 68,000 or so clones, around 82% of them singletons. General study results and limits: The expanded peripheral T cells' antigen specificity was not determined.

This rearrangement joins TRBV28 to TRBJ2-5; the D is unclear. This sample comprised CD4+ or CD8+ T cells sorted from blood, obtained in a trial of the OX40 agonist ivuxolimab. The TCR sequence derives from an adult with an advanced solid tumor such as melanoma, head and neck, liver or kidney cancer. CDR3 region: CASLDRFRETQYF. The CDR3 coding sequence is TGTGCCAGCCTGGACCGATTCCGAGAGACCCAGTACTTC. Full variable domain (rest looked up from reference TRBV28 and TRBJ2-5): DVKVTQSSRYLVKRTGEKVFLECVQDMDHENMFWYRQDPGLGLRLIYFSYDVKMKEKGDIPEGYSVSREKKERFSLILESASTNQTSMYLCASLDRFRETQYFGPGTRLLVL.